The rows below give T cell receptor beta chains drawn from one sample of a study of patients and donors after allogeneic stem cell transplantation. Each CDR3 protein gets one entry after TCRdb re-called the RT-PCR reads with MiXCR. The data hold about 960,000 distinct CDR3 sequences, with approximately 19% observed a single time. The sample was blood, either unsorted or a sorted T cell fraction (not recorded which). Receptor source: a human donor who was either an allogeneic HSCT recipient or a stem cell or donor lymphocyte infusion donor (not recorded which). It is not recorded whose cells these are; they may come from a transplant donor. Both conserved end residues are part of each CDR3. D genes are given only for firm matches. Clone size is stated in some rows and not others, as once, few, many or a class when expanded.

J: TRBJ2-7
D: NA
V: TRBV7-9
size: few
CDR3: CASSHSISSYEQYF
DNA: TGTGCCAGCAGCCATTCCATAAGCTCCTACGAGCAGTACTTC

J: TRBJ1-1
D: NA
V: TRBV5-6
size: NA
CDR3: CASFQGPANTEAFF
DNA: TGTGCCAGCTTTCAGGGCCCCGCTAACACTGAAGCTTTCTTT

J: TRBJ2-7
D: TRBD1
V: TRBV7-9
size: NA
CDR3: CASSLAGTGSREQYF
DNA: TGTGCCAGCAGCTTAGCCGGGACAGGGAGTAGGGAGCAGTACTTC

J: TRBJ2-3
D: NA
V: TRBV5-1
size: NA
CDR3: CASSNDRPITDTQYF
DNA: TGCGCCAGCAGCAACGACAGACCGATCACAGATACGCAGTATTTT

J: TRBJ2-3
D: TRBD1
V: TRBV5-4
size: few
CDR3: CASSWGQGSTDTQYF
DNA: TGTGCCAGCAGCTGGGGACAGGGGAGCACAGATACGCAGTATTTT

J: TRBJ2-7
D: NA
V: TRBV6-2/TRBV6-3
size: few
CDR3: CASSYSTPTYEQYF
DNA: TGTGCCAGCAGTTACTCGACCCCGACCTACGAGCAGTACTTC

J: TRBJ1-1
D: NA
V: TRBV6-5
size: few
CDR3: CASSYEVGTEAFF
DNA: TGTGCCAGCAGTTACGAGGTAGGCACTGAAGCTTTCTTT

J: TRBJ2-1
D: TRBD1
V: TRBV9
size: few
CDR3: CASSARTGAGNEQFF
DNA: TGTGCCAGCAGCGCACGGACAGGGGCGGGCAATGAGCAGTTCTTC

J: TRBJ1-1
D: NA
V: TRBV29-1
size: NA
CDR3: CSVGAGSNTEAFF
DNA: TGCAGCGTGGGGGCAGGGTCGAACACTGAAGCTTTCTTT

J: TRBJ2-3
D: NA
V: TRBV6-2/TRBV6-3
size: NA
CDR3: CASSYLAGKSESTDTQYF
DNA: TGTGCCAGCAGTTACCTGGCCGGGAAATCCGAAAGCACAGATACGCAGTATTTT

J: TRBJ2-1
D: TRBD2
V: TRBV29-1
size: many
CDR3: CSVQEVWTSYNEQFF
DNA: TGCAGCGTCCAAGAAGTCTGGACTAGCTATAATGAGCAGTTCTTC